A selection of T cell receptor beta chains follows, all from one sample in a study of blood T cell repertoires in COVID-19. Clones were read by immunoSEQ multiplex PCR, and TCRdb kept only the in-frame ones, dropping some. The table includes some 290,000 clones, under 90% detected once. The sequencing input was peripheral blood. The receptor source for this set is a woman aged 30 to 39 with COVID-19, enrolled during active disease. The conserved cysteine and the conserved F or W are not part of the CDR3 here. Each record gives: J gene, V gene, CDR3 protein.

>TRBJ2-7|TRBV6-1
ASSEALGQGNNEQY
>TRBJ1-1|TRBV2
ASSAYKNTEAF
>TRBJ1-2|TRBV9
ASSVATSVGGANYGYT
>TRBJ2-1|TRBV11-2
ASSPAGGRILGEQF
>TRBJ2-2|TRBV5-1
ASSWGTKRSNTGELF
>TRBJ1-1|TRBV27
ASSLSGQGAEAF
>TRBJ2-5|TRBV27
ASSLYAGETQY
>TRBJ2-3|TRBV19
ASSQGRTDTQY
>TRBJ1-5|TRBV5-8
ASSPGLTWDQPQH
>TRBJ1-4|TRBV5-1
ASSLGDRDNEKLF
>TRBJ2-3|TRBV14
ASSLGLARTDTQY
>TRBJ1-1|TRBV7-3
ASSSETGLNTEAF